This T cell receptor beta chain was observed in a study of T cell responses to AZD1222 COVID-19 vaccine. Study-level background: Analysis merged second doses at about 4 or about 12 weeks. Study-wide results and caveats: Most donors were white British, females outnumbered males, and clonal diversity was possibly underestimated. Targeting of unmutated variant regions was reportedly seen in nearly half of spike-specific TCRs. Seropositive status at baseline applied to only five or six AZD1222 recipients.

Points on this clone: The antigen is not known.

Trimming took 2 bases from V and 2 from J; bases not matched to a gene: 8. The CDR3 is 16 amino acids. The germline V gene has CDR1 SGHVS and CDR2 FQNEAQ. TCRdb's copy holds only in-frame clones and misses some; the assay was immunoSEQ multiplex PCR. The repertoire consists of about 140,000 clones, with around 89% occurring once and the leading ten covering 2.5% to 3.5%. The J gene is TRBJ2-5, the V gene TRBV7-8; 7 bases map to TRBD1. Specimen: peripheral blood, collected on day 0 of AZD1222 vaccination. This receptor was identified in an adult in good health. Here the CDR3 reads CASSLPPGTAQETQYF. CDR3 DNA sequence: TGTGCCAGCAGCTTACCACCCGGGACAGCTCAAGAGACCCAGTACTTC.